These T cell receptor beta chains were read from a single sample in a study of OX40 agonist ivuxolimab in advanced cancers. The protocol was immunoSEQ multiplex PCR, while the TCRdb copy is restricted to in-frame clones and leaves out a portion. Of around 84,000 clones listed, roughly 84% were seen once; the top ten hold about 7%. The sample consisted of CD4+ or CD8+ T cells sorted from blood, taken in a trial of the OX40 agonist ivuxolimab. Every receptor here comes from an adult with an advanced solid tumor such as melanoma, head and neck, liver or kidney cancer. The CDR3 runs from the conserved cysteine through the conserved F or W. Fields, in order: clone size, V gene, J gene, D gene, CDR3 protein, CDR3 DNA. The D gene is left open where the match is weak. Only part of the rows carry a size: once, few, many, or a class if the clone is expanded.

once	TRBV7-2	TRBJ2-7	TRBD2	CASSSGTSRDEQYF	TGTGCCAGCAGCTCGGGGACTAGCCGGGACGAGCAGTACTTC
-	TRBV25-1	TRBJ2-1	-	CASRSNNEQFF	TGTGCCAGCAGATCTAACAATGAGCAGTTCTTC
-	TRBV4-1	TRBJ2-5	-	CASSLRLGETQYF	TGCGCCAGCAGTCTTAGACTCGGCGAGACCCAGTACTTC
-	TRBV4-1	TRBJ2-1	-	CASSQVDMGLFSYNEQFF	TGCGCCAGCAGCCAAGTCGACATGGGGCTTTTCTCCTACAATGAGCAGTTCTTC
-	TRBV6-5	TRBJ1-5	-	CASSFTGLSNQPQHF	TGTGCCAGCAGTTTTACAGGGTTAAGCAATCAGCCCCAGCATTTT
-	TRBV14	TRBJ1-6	-	CASSQESMGRSPLHF	TGTGCCAGCAGCCAAGAGAGTATGGGTCGGTCACCCCTCCACTTT
-	TRBV5-1	TRBJ2-3	-	CASRASTDTQYF	TGCGCCAGCAGGGCTAGCACAGATACGCAGTATTTT
-	TRBV20-1	TRBJ2-1	-	CSARAVEQFF	TGCAGTGCTAGGGCGGTCGAGCAGTTCTTC
-	TRBV6-6	TRBJ2-3	TRBD2	CASSTGTSVDTQYF	TGTGCCAGCAGTACCGGGACTAGCGTCGATACGCAGTATTTT
-	TRBV19	TRBJ1-4	-	CASSSGRQGAEKLFF	TGTGCCAGTAGTAGTGGGCGGCAGGGTGCTGAAAAACTGTTTTTT
-	TRBV7-6	TRBJ1-1	-	CASSSDQSGFQSNTEAFF	TGTGCCAGCAGCTCGGACCAATCAGGGTTCCAATCGAACACTGAAGCTTTCTTT
-	TRBV5-6	TRBJ2-7	TRBD2	CASSLGGTGLAVYEQYF	TGTGCCAGCAGCTTGGGAGGGACCGGACTAGCGGTTTACGAGCAGTACTTC
many	TRBV4-1	TRBJ1-2	TRBD1	CASSQDRRTGVRHGYTF	TGCGCCAGCAGCCAAGATCGTAGAACAGGGGTCCGACATGGCTACACCTTC
few	TRBV27	TRBJ1-1	TRBD1	CASSPGQVNTEAFF	TGTGCCAGCAGTCCGGGACAGGTGAACACTGAAGCTTTCTTT
-	TRBV5-1	TRBJ1-3	-	CASSMGAFGNTIYF	TGCGCCAGCAGCATGGGGGCGTTTGGAAACACCATATATTTT
-	TRBV2	TRBJ2-1	-	CASNGGLAQFF	TGTGCCAGCAATGGGGGGTTGGCGCAGTTCTTC
medium-sized	TRBV6-5	TRBJ2-7	TRBD1	CASRQDRQKGGQYF	TGTGCCAGCCGGCAGGACAGGCAAAAAGGAGGGCAGTACTTC
-	TRBV5-1	TRBJ2-5	-	CASSRGASYEGTQYF	TGCGCCAGCAGCAGGGGGGCCTCATACGAGGGGACCCAGTACTTC
-	TRBV6-1	TRBJ2-3	-	CASSVDTDTQYF	TGTGCCAGCAGCGTCGACACAGATACGCAGTATTTT
-	TRBV18	TRBJ2-1	TRBD2	CASSPGQRGAEHYNEQFF	TGTGCCAGCTCACCAGGCCAGCGGGGGGCCGAGCACTACAATGAGCAGTTCTTC
-	TRBV7-9	TRBJ1-1	-	CASSLVDQNTEAFF	TGTGCCAGCAGCTTAGTTGATCAGAACACTGAAGCTTTCTTT
-	TRBV7-7	TRBJ2-7	-	CASSLQGGGSEQYF	TGTGCTAGCAGCTTACAGGGTGGGGGGTCCGAGCAGTACTTC
-	TRBV27	TRBJ1-2	TRBD1	CASRRTGTNYGYTF	TGTGCCAGCAGGAGGACAGGGACTAACTATGGCTACACCTTC
once	TRBV2	TRBJ1-5	-	CASSEYGFYSNQPQHF	TGTGCCAGCAGTGAATATGGATTTTATAGCAATCAGCCCCAGCATTTT
-	TRBV18	TRBJ2-1	TRBD2	CASSPSLLAGEQFF	TGTGCCAGCTCACCGAGTCTACTAGCGGGTGAGCAGTTCTTC
-	TRBV10-3	TRBJ2-5	TRBD1	CAIGDRGDQETQYF	TGTGCCATCGGAGACAGGGGGGACCAAGAGACCCAGTACTTC
-	TRBV4-1	TRBJ2-1	-	CASSLGADSYNEQFF	TGCGCCAGCAGCCTGGGGGCTGATTCCTACAATGAGCAGTTCTTC
-	TRBV7-3	TRBJ2-1	TRBD2	CASSPRPTSGDLEQFF	TGTGCCAGCAGCCCGAGGCCGACTAGCGGGGATCTCGAGCAGTTCTTC
-	TRBV7-8	TRBJ1-2	-	CASSVSPRGGYTF	TGTGCCAGCAGCGTATCCCCTAGGGGAGGCTACACCTTC
few	TRBV18	TRBJ1-6	TRBD1	CASSPGGQINSPLHF	TGTGCCAGCTCCCCGGGGGGACAGATTAATTCACCCCTCCACTTT
-	TRBV5-1	TRBJ2-4	TRBD2	CASSWGGRAKNIQYF	TGCGCCAGCAGCTGGGGGGGACGAGCCAAAAACATTCAGTACTTC
-	TRBV18	TRBJ2-7	TRBD2	CASSPPRGSGKAGEQYF	TGTGCCAGCTCACCACCTCGAGGGAGCGGGAAGGCAGGGGAGCAGTACTTC
once	TRBV11-2	TRBJ2-1	-	CASSFAGSLADEQFF	TGTGCCAGCAGCTTCGCGGGAAGCCTTGCGGATGAGCAGTTCTTC
-	TRBV18	TRBJ1-1	-	CASSPDRTEAFF	TGTGCCAGCTCACCGGATCGGACTGAAGCTTTCTTT
once	TRBV6-1	TRBJ2-1	TRBD2	CASSVTSGGWNEQFF	TGTGCCAGCAGCGTGACTAGCGGGGGATGGAATGAGCAGTTCTTC
-	TRBV7-6	TRBJ2-3	-	CASSPTGYTDTQYF	TGTGCCAGCAGCCCAACAGGGTACACAGATACGCAGTATTTT
-	TRBV7-2	TRBJ2-7	-	CASSFRPGDSYEQYF	TGTGCCAGCAGCTTTCGTCCAGGCGACTCCTACGAGCAGTACTTC
-	TRBV6-5	TRBJ1-4	TRBD1	CASSSFPGGDNEKLFF	TGTGCCAGCAGTTCGTTCCCAGGGGGTGATAATGAAAAACTGTTTTTT
-	TRBV6-6	TRBJ1-2	TRBD1	CACLDRAYGYTF	TGTGCCTGCCTGGACAGGGCCTATGGCTACACCTTC
-	TRBV18	TRBJ2-5	TRBD2	CASSPLAGEGETQYF	TGTGCCAGCTCACCACTAGCGGGAGAAGGAGAGACCCAGTACTTC
-	TRBV2	TRBJ1-2	-	CATGGSSGYTF	TGTGCCACCGGGGGATCGAGCGGCTACACCTTC
-	TRBV12-5	TRBJ1-1	-	CASGGTAGDTEAFF	TGTGCTAGTGGAGGGACGGCGGGCGACACTGAAGCTTTCTTT
-	TRBV5-1	TRBJ2-2	TRBD2	CASSFTSGYFTGELFF	TGCGCCAGCAGCTTCACTAGCGGGTATTTCACCGGGGAGCTGTTTTTT
-	TRBV29-1	TRBJ1-1	-	CSGLGQMNTEAFF	TGCAGCGGACTTGGACAGATGAACACTGAAGCTTTCTTT
-	TRBV10-1	TRBJ2-7	TRBD1	CASSESRFVGTGLHEQYF	TGCGCCAGCAGTGAGTCGAGGTTCGTTGGGACAGGGCTCCACGAGCAGTACTTC
-	TRBV10-3	TRBJ2-1	-	CATSEQPYNEQFF	TGTGCCACCTCCGAACAACCCTACAATGAGCAGTTCTTC
-	TRBV10-3	TRBJ2-3	-	CAITKRPTDTQYF	TGTGCCATCACCAAGAGACCCACAGATACGCAGTATTTT
-	TRBV6-6	TRBJ1-1	-	CASSLGAQVEAFF	TGTGCCAGCAGTCTCGGGGCCCAAGTTGAAGCTTTCTTT
-	TRBV5-1	TRBJ2-5	-	CASSPGLGETQYF	TGCGCCAGCAGCCCAGGCCTGGGGGAGACCCAGTACTTC
-	TRBV11-3	TRBJ2-2	-	CASSVGAGGSVRELFF	TGTGCCAGCAGCGTGGGGGCAGGGGGGTCGGTTCGGGAGCTGTTTTTT
-	TRBV5-1	TRBJ1-3	-	CASSLGQGSWDTIYF	TGCGCCAGCAGCTTGGGGCAGGGTTCCTGGGACACCATATATTTT
-	TRBV6-5	TRBJ1-1	-	CASKLSAGLDTEAFF	TGTGCCAGCAAACTTAGTGCAGGATTGGACACTGAAGCTTTCTTT
few	TRBV21-1	TRBJ1-1	-	CASSSRTDMNTEAFF	TGTGCCAGCAGCTCTCGGACGGACATGAACACTGAAGCTTTCTTT
-	TRBV7-2	TRBJ1-2	-	CASSLAINPLLMTGYTF	TGTGCCAGCAGCTTAGCAATTAATCCGCTCCTCATGACTGGCTACACCTTC
-	TRBV30	TRBJ2-2	-	CAWSLLHTGELFF	TGTGCCTGGAGTCTACTTCACACCGGGGAGCTGTTTTTT